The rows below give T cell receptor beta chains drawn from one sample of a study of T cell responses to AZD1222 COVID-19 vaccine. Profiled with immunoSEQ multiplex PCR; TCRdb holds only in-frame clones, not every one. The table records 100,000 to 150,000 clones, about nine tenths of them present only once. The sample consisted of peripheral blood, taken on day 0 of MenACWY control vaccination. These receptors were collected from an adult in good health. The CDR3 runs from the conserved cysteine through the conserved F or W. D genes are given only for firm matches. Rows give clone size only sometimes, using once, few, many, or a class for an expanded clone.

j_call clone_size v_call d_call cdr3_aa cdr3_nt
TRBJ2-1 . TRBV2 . CASRWHNEQFF TGTGCCAGCCGTTGGCACAATGAGCAGTTCTTC
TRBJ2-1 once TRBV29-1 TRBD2 CSVRVWTRTSRDNEQFF TGCAGCGTTCGGGTGTGGACGCGGACTAGCCGTGACAATGAGCAGTTCTTC
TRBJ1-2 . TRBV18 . CASRGVSDGYTF TGTGCCAGCCGGGGGGTAAGCGATGGCTACACCTTC
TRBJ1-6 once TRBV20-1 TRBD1 CSARDRDRRNF TGCAGTGCTAGAGATCGGGACAGAAGAAACTTT
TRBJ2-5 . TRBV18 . CASSPFRDGKETQYF TGTGCCAGCTCACCTTTCCGGGACGGAAAAGAGACCCAGTACTTC
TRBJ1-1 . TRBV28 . CASSTRRNTEAFF TGTGCCAGCAGTACCCGAAGAAACACTGAAGCTTTCTTT
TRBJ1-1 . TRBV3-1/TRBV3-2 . CASSQDSPSSTEAFF TGTGCCAGCAGCCAAGATAGCCCTAGCAGCACTGAAGCTTTCTTT
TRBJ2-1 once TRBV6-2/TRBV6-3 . CASSYLQQPYNEQFF TGTGCCAGCAGTTACCTCCAGCAGCCCTACAATGAGCAGTTCTTC
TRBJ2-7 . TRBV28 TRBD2 CASSTISGRTGEQYF TGTGCCAGCAGTACGATTAGCGGGAGAACGGGCGAGCAGTACTTC
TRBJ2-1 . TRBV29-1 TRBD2 CSGELAGEQFF TGCAGCGGAGAACTAGCGGGTGAGCAGTTCTTC
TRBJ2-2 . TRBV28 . CASSARQPNTGELFF TGTGCCAGCAGTGCAAGACAGCCTAACACCGGGGAGCTGTTTTTT
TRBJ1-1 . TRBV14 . CASATGTFTEAFF TGTGCCAGCGCGACCGGGACCTTCACTGAAGCTTTCTTT
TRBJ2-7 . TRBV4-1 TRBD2 CASSPLAGSSYEQYF TGCGCCAGCAGCCCGTTAGCGGGATCCTCCTACGAGCAGTACTTC
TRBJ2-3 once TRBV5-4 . CASSWPGGRRPDTQYF TGTGCCAGCAGCTGGCCCGGGGGGCGCAGGCCAGATACGCAGTATTTT
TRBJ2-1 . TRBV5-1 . CASSLDTPVGNEQFF TGCGCCAGCAGCTTAGACACTCCCGTCGGGAATGAGCAGTTCTTC
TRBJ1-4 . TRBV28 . CASSLPGGDEKLFF TGTGCCAGCAGTCTTCCCGGGGGGGATGAAAAACTGTTTTTT
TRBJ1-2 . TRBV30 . CAAEGRGGYTF TGTGCAGCCGAGGGAAGGGGTGGCTACACCTTC
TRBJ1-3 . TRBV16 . CASSLDWGRNTIYF TGTGCCAGCAGCCTCGACTGGGGGAGGAACACCATATATTTT
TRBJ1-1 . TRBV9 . CASSPPGTEAFF TGTGCCAGCAGCCCCCCAGGCACTGAAGCTTTCTTT
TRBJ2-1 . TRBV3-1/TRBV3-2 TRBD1 CASSQDQGAQLFF TGTGCCAGCAGCCAAGATCAGGGGGCCCAATTGTTCTTC
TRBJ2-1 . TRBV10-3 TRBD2 CAISEMMGLAGESEQFF TGTGCCATCAGTGAAATGATGGGACTAGCGGGAGAGAGTGAGCAGTTCTTC
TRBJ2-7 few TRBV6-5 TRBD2 CASEREDLSYEQYF TGTGCCAGCGAACGGGAGGACCTCTCCTACGAGCAGTACTTC
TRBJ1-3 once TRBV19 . CASRALAVGNTIYF TGTGCCAGTAGGGCCTTGGCGGTTGGAAACACCATATATTTT
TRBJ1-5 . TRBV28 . CASSLIGQPQHF TGTGCCAGCAGTTTGATAGGGCAGCCCCAGCATTTT
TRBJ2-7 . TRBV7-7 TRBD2 CASSLAVGGSYEQYF TGTGCTAGCAGCTTAGCCGTGGGAGGGTCCTACGAGCAGTACTTC
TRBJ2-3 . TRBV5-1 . CASSLVGGGTDTQYF TGCGCCAGCAGCTTGGTTGGGGGAGGCACAGATACGCAGTATTTT
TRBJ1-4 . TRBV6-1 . CASSEPGRNEKLFF TGTGCCAGCAGTGAACCAGGGAGAAATGAAAAACTGTTTTTT
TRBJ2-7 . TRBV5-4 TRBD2 CASSLPWGAGVSYEQYF TGTGCCAGCAGCTTGCCGTGGGGAGCGGGAGTTTCCTACGAGCAGTACTTC
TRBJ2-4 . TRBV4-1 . CASSDRDSTRGGNIQYF TGCGCCAGCAGCGACCGGGACAGTACTCGGGGGGGAAACATTCAGTACTTC
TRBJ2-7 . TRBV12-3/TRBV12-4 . CASGSQPYEQYF TGTGCCTCGGGCAGTCAACCCTACGAGCAGTACTTC
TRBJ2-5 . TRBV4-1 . CASSTLGGETQYF TGCGCCAGCAGCACCCTCGGTGGGGAGACCCAGTACTTC
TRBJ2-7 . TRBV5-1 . CASSLSGKGYEQYF TGCGCCAGCAGCTTGTCAGGAAAGGGCTACGAGCAGTACTTC
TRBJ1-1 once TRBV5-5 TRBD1 CASSLPGGTEAFF TGTGCCAGCAGCTTGCCAGGGGGCACTGAAGCTTTCTTT
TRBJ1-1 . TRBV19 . CASSMETRNTEAFF TGTGCCAGTAGTATGGAGACAAGGAACACTGAAGCTTTCTTT
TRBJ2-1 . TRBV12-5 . CASGLGPEGSEQFF TGTGCTAGTGGTTTGGGGCCCGAGGGTTCTGAGCAGTTCTTC
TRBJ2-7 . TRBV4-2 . CASSQVGLGEQYF TGTGCCAGCAGCCAAGTCGGACTGGGCGAGCAGTACTTC
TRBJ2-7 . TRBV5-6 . CASSIGQQTYEQYF TGTGCCAGCAGCATTGGACAGCAGACCTACGAGCAGTACTTC
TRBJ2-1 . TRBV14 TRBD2 CASSQEASGSWNEQFF TGTGCCAGCAGCCAAGAAGCCAGCGGGAGTTGGAATGAGCAGTTCTTC
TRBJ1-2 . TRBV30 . CAWTEGSYGYTF TGTGCCTGGACTGAGGGTAGCTATGGCTACACCTTC
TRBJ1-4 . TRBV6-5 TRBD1 CASSSQGMGEKLFF TGTGCCAGCAGTTCACAGGGGATGGGGGAAAAACTGTTTTTT
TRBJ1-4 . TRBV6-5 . CASRTGTNREKLFF TGTGCCAGCAGAACCGGGACGAATCGGGAAAAACTGTTTTTT
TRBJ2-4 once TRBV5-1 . CASSYGSLAPGAKNIQYF TGCGCCAGCAGCTACGGGTCCCTAGCCCCGGGGGCCAAAAACATTCAGTACTTC
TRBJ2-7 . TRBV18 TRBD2 CASSPPGLAGGYEQYF TGTGCCAGCTCACCGCCCGGACTAGCGGGCGGCTACGAGCAGTACTTC
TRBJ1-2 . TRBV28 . CASRQGPDYGYTF TGTGCCTCCCGGCAGGGGCCGGACTATGGCTACACCTTC
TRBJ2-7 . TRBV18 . CASSQGGPQLGEQYF TGTGCCAGCTCACAAGGGGGACCTCAACTCGGCGAGCAGTACTTC
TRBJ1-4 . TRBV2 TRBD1 CASSDLQGLAEKLFF TGTGCCAGCAGTGACCTACAGGGGTTGGCTGAAAAACTGTTTTTT
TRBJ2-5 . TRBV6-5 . CASRQGGEETQYF TGTGCCAGCAGACAGGGAGGGGAAGAGACCCAGTACTTC
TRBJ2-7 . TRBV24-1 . CATSDFGGLQYF TGTGCCACCAGTGATTTCGGGGGCTTACAGTACTTC
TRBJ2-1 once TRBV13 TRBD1 CASSLPNRGFVDEQFF TGTGCCAGCAGCTTACCTAACAGGGGGTTCGTTGATGAGCAGTTCTTC
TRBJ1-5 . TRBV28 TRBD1 CASRSGTGGQPQHF TGTGCCAGCAGGAGCGGGACAGGGGGTCAGCCCCAGCATTTT
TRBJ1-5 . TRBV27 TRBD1 CASSLGRGQGFNQPQHF TGTGCCAGCAGTTTGGGCCGGGGACAGGGTTTCAATCAGCCCCAGCATTTT
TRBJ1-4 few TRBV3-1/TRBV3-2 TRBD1 CASSYGQGAGKLFF TGTGCCAGCAGCTACGGACAGGGGGCGGGAAAACTGTTTTTT
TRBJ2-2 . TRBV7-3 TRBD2 CASSSPGLAGNTGELFF TGTGCCAGCAGCTCTCCTGGACTAGCGGGCAACACCGGGGAGCTGTTTTTT
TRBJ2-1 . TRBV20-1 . CSAPLGNEQFF TGCAGTGCTCCACTAGGCAATGAGCAGTTCTTC